This is a list of T cell receptor beta chains from one sample in a study of CD8+CD57+ T cells in acquired aplastic anemia. In TCRdb, the reads were re-called with MiXCR into one record per CDR3 protein. The table has about 190,000 distinct CDR3 sequences, about 53% seen once. Sequencing used sorted CD4+, CD8+, or CD8+CD57+ T cells (not recorded which) from PBMCs. The receptor set was obtained from a human donor in good health, serving as a control. Both conserved end residues are part of each CDR3. Each record gives: D gene, clone size, J gene, V gene, CDR3 DNA, CDR3 protein. The D gene is left open where the match is weak. Clone size is stated in some rows and not others, as once, few, many or a class when expanded.

D: TRBD1; size: -; J: TRBJ1-5; V: TRBV10-2; DNA: TGCGCCACCTCAGACAGGGACGGCAATCAGCCCCAGCATTTT; CDR3: CATSDRDGNQPQHF
D: TRBD2; size: -; J: TRBJ2-3; V: TRBV7-3; DNA: TGTGCCAGCAGCCCCAAGACTAGCGGGGGGCGAAATACGCAGTATTTT; CDR3: CASSPKTSGGRNTQYF
D: -; size: many; J: TRBJ2-3; V: TRBV7-3; DNA: TGTGCCAGCAGCTTAGGGAGGTACACAGATACGCAGTATTTT; CDR3: CASSLGRYTDTQYF
D: -; size: -; J: TRBJ2-5; V: TRBV20-1; DNA: TGCAGTGCTAGGCTAGGGACCCAAGAGACCCAGTACTTC; CDR3: CSARLGTQETQYF
D: TRBD1; size: -; J: TRBJ1-2; V: TRBV25-1; DNA: TGTGCCAGCAGTGAATATGGCCCGACAGGGGACTATGGCTACACCTTC; CDR3: CASSEYGPTGDYGYTF
D: TRBD1; size: -; J: TRBJ1-4; V: TRBV9; DNA: TGTGCCAGCAGCCCAACGGGACAGACTAATGAAAAACTGTTTTTT; CDR3: CASSPTGQTNEKLFF
D: -; size: -; J: TRBJ2-3; V: TRBV10-2; DNA: TGCGCCAGCAGTATCGGTGCAAGCACAGATACGCAGTATTTT; CDR3: CASSIGASTDTQYF
D: -; size: -; J: TRBJ1-5; V: TRBV18; DNA: TGTGCCAGCTCACCACCGGGCAATCAGCCCCAGCATTTT; CDR3: CASSPPGNQPQHF
D: TRBD1; size: -; J: TRBJ2-7; V: TRBV2; DNA: TGTGCCAGCAGCTCTTTACGGACAGGGGGCCTCCACGAGCAGTACTTC; CDR3: CASSSLRTGGLHEQYF
D: -; size: -; J: TRBJ2-2; V: TRBV29-1; DNA: TGCAGCGTTGAAGACAATTTCACCGGGGAGCTGTTTTTT; CDR3: CSVEDNFTGELFF
D: TRBD1; size: -; J: TRBJ1-5; V: TRBV19; DNA: TGTGCCAGTAGTCACCGGCAGGGGGGACAGCCCCAGCATTTT; CDR3: CASSHRQGGQPQHF
D: -; size: few; J: TRBJ1-1; V: TRBV18; DNA: TGTGCCAGCTCACCACCGGGGCGCGGGGAAGCTTTCTTT; CDR3: CASSPPGRGEAFF
D: -; size: -; J: TRBJ1-2; V: TRBV4-3; DNA: TGCGCCAGCAGCCAAGATAGGGAGACAAACTATGGCTACACCTTC; CDR3: CASSQDRETNYGYTF
D: -; size: -; J: TRBJ2-1; V: TRBV25-1; DNA: TGTGCCAGCAGTCGACGGTACAATGAGCAGTTCTTC; CDR3: CASSRRYNEQFF
D: -; size: -; J: TRBJ1-2; V: TRBV7-9; DNA: TGTGCCAGCAGCCGCGGGCCTTCAGGCACCTTC; CDR3: CASSRGPSGTF
D: -; size: many; J: TRBJ2-2; V: TRBV5-1; DNA: TGCGCCAGCAGCTTCGACGGCCGAGGTAACACCGGGGAGCTGTTTTTT; CDR3: CASSFDGRGNTGELFF
D: -; size: many; J: TRBJ1-5; V: TRBV6-2/TRBV6-3; DNA: TGTGCCAGCAGTTACGGGAATCAGCCCCAGCATTTT; CDR3: CASSYGNQPQHF
D: TRBD1; size: few; J: TRBJ1-1; V: TRBV3-1; DNA: TGTGCCAGCAGCCGCCGACAGGGAGCGGGCACTGAAGCTTTCTTT; CDR3: CASSRRQGAGTEAFF
D: -; size: -; J: TRBJ2-7; V: TRBV7-9; DNA: TGTGCCAGCAGCTTGGGGGTCGAGCAGTACTTC; CDR3: CASSLGVEQYF
D: TRBD1; size: many; J: TRBJ2-2; V: TRBV7-2; DNA: TGTGCCAGCAGCAGGGACAGGGTTATGTCCGGGGAGCTGTTTTTT; CDR3: CASSRDRVMSGELFF
D: TRBD2; size: many; J: TRBJ2-3; V: TRBV20-1; DNA: TGCAGTGCTAGAGATGTAGCGGGGGGGAGCACAGATACGCAGTATTTT; CDR3: CSARDVAGGSTDTQYF
D: TRBD2; size: many; J: TRBJ2-5; V: TRBV3-1; DNA: TGTGCCAGCAGCCAAACTAGCGGGGTACAAGAGACCCAGTACTTC; CDR3: CASSQTSGVQETQYF
D: -; size: many; J: TRBJ2-3; V: TRBV10-3; DNA: TGTGCCATCAGGCGGGCAGATACGCAGTATTTT; CDR3: CAIRRADTQYF
D: -; size: few; J: TRBJ2-5; V: TRBV10-3; DNA: TGTGCCATCAGTCGGGACGGCACGACCCAGTACTTC; CDR3: CAISRDGTTQYF
D: -; size: -; J: TRBJ2-2; V: TRBV5-1; DNA: TGCGCCAGCAGCTTGGGGGGGGCGAACACCGGGGAGCTGTTTTTT; CDR3: CASSLGGANTGELFF
D: -; size: once; J: TRBJ2-1; V: TRBV10-3; DNA: TGTGCCATCAGTGCGGCGAGCTCCTACAATGAGCAGTTCTTC; CDR3: CAISAASSYNEQFF
D: TRBD1; size: -; J: TRBJ2-7; V: TRBV19; DNA: TGTGCCAGTAGTACTCGTTCCGGGACAGGGCACTACGAGCAGTACTTC; CDR3: CASSTRSGTGHYEQYF
D: -; size: -; J: TRBJ2-5; V: TRBV19; DNA: TGTGCCAGTAGTATAGGAGAGGGGACGGGGACCCAGTACTTC; CDR3: CASSIGEGTGTQYF
D: -; size: -; J: TRBJ1-1; V: TRBV10-3; DNA: TGTGCCATCAGTGAGTCAAAGGGATACACTGAAGCTTTCTTT; CDR3: CAISESKGYTEAFF
D: -; size: once; J: TRBJ1-3; V: TRBV7-9; DNA: TGTGCCAACAGTGCCTCCGGAAACACCATATATTTT; CDR3: CANSASGNTIYF
D: -; size: many; J: TRBJ2-1; V: TRBV19; DNA: TGTGCCAGTAGTATTGATGGAAACAATGAGCAGTTCTTC; CDR3: CASSIDGNNEQFF
D: TRBD1; size: few; J: TRBJ2-7; V: TRBV20-1; DNA: TGCAGTGCTAGATCATCCGGGACAGGGGTCTCCTACGAGCAGTACTTC; CDR3: CSARSSGTGVSYEQYF
D: -; size: many; J: TRBJ2-1; V: TRBV12-3/TRBV12-4; DNA: TGTGCCAGCAGTGAACGGGACAGCGGGGGCGTTTACAATGAGCAGTTCTTC; CDR3: CASSERDSGGVYNEQFF
D: TRBD1; size: few; J: TRBJ2-7; V: TRBV20-1; DNA: TGCAGTGCTAGGGTTACCGGGACAGGGGTCTCCTACGAGCAGTACTTC; CDR3: CSARVTGTGVSYEQYF
D: -; size: -; J: TRBJ2-7; V: TRBV20-1; DNA: TGCAGTGCTAGGACACAGCTCTACGAGCAGTACTTC; CDR3: CSARTQLYEQYF
D: -; size: -; J: TRBJ2-5; V: TRBV5-1; DNA: TGCGCCAGCAATAGCGTGACACTCCAAGAGACCCAGTACTTC; CDR3: CASNSVTLQETQYF
D: TRBD1; size: -; J: TRBJ2-5; V: TRBV10-3; DNA: TGTGCCATCAGTAAGCGACAGGGGGCGAGGACCCAGTACTTC; CDR3: CAISKRQGARTQYF
D: TRBD2; size: -; J: TRBJ2-1; V: TRBV24-1; DNA: TGTGCCACCAGTGGACTAGCTTGGCCTGTGACTCTCAATGAGCAGTTCTTC; CDR3: CATSGLAWPVTLNEQFF
D: TRBD1; size: many; J: TRBJ2-7; V: TRBV9; DNA: TGTGCCAGCAGCCCTAGCCAATGGGACAGTAGCACCTACGAGCAGTACTTC; CDR3: CASSPSQWDSSTYEQYF
D: TRBD1; size: many; J: TRBJ2-3; V: TRBV29-1; DNA: TGCAGCGCCAAGGGGGCTCCGGGACAGGGGGCAGATACGCAGTATTTT; CDR3: CSAKGAPGQGADTQYF
D: TRBD1; size: many; J: TRBJ1-1; V: TRBV6-5; DNA: TGTGCCAGCAGTTTCGGACAGGGCACTGAAGCTTTCTTT; CDR3: CASSFGQGTEAFF
D: -; size: once; J: TRBJ1-2; V: TRBV25-1; DNA: TGTGCCAGCAGTGAATTTAGCCCGGACACAGGGCCCTATGGCTACACCTTC; CDR3: CASSEFSPDTGPYGYTF
D: TRBD2; size: -; J: TRBJ2-7; V: TRBV7-2; DNA: TGTGCCAGCAGCTCAACGGGGGGAGCCTACGAGCAGTACTTC; CDR3: CASSSTGGAYEQYF
D: -; size: -; J: TRBJ2-6; V: TRBV11-2; DNA: TGTGCCGGCAGCCCAGACAGGACCTCTGGGGCCAACGCCCTGACTTTC; CDR3: CAGSPDRTSGANALTF
D: TRBD1; size: -; J: TRBJ2-3; V: TRBV20-1; DNA: TGCAGTGCTCCCGGGACAGGGGGGGGGCATCGAGATACGCAGTATTTT; CDR3: CSAPGTGGGHRDTQYF
D: -; size: -; J: TRBJ2-7; V: TRBV19; DNA: TGTGCCTGGAAGGGGGTTTTGGCGGGGCCCAGTGACTACGAGCAGTACTTC; CDR3: CAWKGVLAGPSDYEQYF
D: -; size: -; J: TRBJ2-3; V: TRBV20-1; DNA: TGCAGTGCTAGAGGGGACACAGATACGCAGTATTTT; CDR3: CSARGDTDTQYF
D: -; size: few; J: TRBJ1-2; V: TRBV10-3; DNA: TGTGCCATCAGTGAGTCGATTGGGGATGGCTACACCTTC; CDR3: CAISESIGDGYTF